This T cell receptor beta chain came from a study of blood T cell repertoires in COVID-19. Study summary: Donors in the United States, Italy and Spain gave samples during acute or convalescent COVID-19.

Per the original data handling: The assay estimated nucleated cells by amplifying reference gene primers. The repertoire was sequenced with immunoSEQ multiplex PCR; TCRdb's copy has only in-frame clones and lacks some. That table furnishes V, J and clone size, whereas the DNA furnished D and trimming. This sample carries roughly 430,000 clones, approximately 88% of them seen once, and the ten largest clones take roughly 2%. Participants were aged about 18 to 95 years, lived in over 20 US areas, and enrolled virtually. Researchers sorted participants into cohorts using their self-reported clinical history. CDR1 is MNHEY, CDR2 SVGAGI, per germline. The CDR3 covers 14 residues. Losses at the gene ends were 6 bases for V and 7 bases for J; bases not matched to a gene: 7.

This receptor was obtained from a woman aged 35 to 49 with acute COVID-19. J is TRBJ1-4 and V is TRBV6-5, with 8 bases lining up with TRBD1. Sequencing was performed on PBMCs or T cells enriched from blood (not recorded which). The CDR3 coding sequence is TGTGCCAGCAGCTTGGACAGGGTGGGTGAAAAACTGTTTTTT. This gives the protein CASSLDRVGEKLFF.